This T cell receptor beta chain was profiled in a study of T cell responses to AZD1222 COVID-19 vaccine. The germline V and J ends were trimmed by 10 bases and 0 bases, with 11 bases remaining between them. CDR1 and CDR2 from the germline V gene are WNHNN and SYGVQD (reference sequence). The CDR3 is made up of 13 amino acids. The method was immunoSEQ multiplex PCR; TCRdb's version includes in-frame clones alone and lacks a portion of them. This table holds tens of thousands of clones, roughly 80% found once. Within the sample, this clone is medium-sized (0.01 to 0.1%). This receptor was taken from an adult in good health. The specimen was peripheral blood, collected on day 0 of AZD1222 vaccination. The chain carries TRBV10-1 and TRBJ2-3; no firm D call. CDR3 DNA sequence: TGCGCCACCCAGGACCAAAGCACAGATACGCAGTATTTT. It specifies CATQDQSTDTQYF.